The source of this T cell receptor (beta chain) is a study of cytomegalovirus exposure and HLA in healthy donors. This clone was counted once. Its specificity is unknown. Regarding the study as a whole: Previous analysis showed most TCR beta V segments were productive about 87% or about 30% of the time.

The CDR3 has 15 amino acids. The germline V gene has CDR1 MNHEY and CDR2 SVGAGI. V gave up 6 bases and J gave up 9 bases, with 18 bases separating them. The PCR contained 60 Vbeta and 13 Jbeta primers. Here immunoSEQ multiplex PCR was the method, and the copy in TCRdb shows in-frame clones only, minus some. In the table there are about 120,000 clones, around 73% of which are singletons. The gene calls are TRBV6-5 and TRBJ1-6; TRBD1 might be the D (5 bases). The sequencing sample was made of PBMCs. This TCR derives from a female donor in good health and CMV-seronegative. CDR3 protein: CASRISRSGSSPLHF. Here the CDR3 DNA reads TGTGCCAGCAGGATCTCTAGGTCAGGGTCTTCACCCCTCCACTTT.